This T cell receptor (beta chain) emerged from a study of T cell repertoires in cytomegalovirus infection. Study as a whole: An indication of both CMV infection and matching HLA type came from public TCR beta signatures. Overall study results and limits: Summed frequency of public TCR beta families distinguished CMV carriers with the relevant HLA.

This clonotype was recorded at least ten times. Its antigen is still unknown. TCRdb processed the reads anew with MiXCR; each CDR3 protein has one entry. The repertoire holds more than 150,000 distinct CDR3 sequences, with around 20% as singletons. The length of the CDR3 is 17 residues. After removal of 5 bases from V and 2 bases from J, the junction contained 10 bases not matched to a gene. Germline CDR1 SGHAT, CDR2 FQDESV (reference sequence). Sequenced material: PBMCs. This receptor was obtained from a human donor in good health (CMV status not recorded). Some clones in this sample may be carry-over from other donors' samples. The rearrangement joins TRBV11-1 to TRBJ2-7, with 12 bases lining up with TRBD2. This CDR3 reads CASSLQTASGGAYEQYF. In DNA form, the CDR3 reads TGTGCCAGCAGCCTACAAACGGCTAGCGGGGGGGCCTACGAGCAGTACTTC.